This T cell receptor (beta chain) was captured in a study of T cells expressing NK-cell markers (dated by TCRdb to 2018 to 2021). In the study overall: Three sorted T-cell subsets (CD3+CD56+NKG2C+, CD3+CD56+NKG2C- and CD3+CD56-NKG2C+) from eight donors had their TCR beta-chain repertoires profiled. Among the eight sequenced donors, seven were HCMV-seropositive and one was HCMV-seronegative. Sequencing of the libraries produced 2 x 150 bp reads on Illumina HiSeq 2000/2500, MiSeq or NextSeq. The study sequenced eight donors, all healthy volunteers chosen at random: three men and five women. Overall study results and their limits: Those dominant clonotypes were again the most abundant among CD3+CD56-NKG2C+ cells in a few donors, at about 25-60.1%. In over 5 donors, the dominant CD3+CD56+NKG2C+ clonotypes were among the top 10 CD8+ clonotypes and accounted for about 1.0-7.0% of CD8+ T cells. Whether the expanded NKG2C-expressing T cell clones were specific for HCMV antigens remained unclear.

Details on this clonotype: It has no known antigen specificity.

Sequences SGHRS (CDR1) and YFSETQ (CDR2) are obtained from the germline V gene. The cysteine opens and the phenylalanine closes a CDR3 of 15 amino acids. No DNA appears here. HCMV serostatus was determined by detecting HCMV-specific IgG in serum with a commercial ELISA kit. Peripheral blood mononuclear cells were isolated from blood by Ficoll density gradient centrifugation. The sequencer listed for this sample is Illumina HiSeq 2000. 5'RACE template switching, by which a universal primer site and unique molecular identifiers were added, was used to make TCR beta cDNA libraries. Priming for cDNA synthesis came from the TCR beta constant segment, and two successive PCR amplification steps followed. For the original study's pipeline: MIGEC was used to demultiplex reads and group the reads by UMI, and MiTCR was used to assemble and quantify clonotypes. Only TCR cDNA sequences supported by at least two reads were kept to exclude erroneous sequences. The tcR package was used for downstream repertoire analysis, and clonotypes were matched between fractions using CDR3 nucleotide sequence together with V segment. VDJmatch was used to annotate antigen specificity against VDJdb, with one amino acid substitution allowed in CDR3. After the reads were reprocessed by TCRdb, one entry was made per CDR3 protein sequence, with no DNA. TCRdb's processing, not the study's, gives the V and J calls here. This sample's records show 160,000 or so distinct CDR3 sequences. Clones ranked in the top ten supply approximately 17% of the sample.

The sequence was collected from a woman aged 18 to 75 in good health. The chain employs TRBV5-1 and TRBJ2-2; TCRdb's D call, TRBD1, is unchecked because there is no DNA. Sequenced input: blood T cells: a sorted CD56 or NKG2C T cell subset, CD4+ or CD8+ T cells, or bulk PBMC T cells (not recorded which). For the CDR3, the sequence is CASSPGDREDGELFF.